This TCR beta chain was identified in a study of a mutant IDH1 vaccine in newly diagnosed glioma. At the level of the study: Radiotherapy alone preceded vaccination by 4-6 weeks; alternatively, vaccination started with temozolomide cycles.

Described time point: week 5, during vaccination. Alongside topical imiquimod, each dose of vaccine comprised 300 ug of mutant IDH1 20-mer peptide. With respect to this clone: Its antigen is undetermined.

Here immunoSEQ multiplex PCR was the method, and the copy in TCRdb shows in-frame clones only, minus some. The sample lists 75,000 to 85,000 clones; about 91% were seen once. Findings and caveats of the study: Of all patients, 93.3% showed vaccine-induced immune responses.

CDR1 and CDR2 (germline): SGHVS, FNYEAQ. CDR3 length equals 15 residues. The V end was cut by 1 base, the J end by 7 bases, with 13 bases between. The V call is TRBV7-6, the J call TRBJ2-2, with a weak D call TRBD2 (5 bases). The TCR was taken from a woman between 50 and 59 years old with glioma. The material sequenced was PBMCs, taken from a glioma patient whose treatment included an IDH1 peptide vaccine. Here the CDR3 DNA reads TGTGCCAGCAGCTTAGTGACGAGGGCGAGCGGGGAGCTGTTTTTT. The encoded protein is CASSLVTRASGELFF. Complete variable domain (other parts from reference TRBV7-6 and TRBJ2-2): GAGVSQSPRYKVTKRGQDVALRCDPISGHVSLYWYRQALGQGPEFLTYFNYEAQQDKSGLPNDRFSAERPEGSISTLTIQRTEQRDSAMYRCASSLVTRASGELFFGEGSRLTVL.